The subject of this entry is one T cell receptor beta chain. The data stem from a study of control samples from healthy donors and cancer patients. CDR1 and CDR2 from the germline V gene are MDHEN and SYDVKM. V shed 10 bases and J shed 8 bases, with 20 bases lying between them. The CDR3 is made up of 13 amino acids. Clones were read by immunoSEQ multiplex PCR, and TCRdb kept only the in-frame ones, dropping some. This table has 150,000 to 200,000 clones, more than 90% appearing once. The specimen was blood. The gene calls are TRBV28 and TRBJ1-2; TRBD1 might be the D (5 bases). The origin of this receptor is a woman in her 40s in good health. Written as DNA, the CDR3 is TGTGCCATCAGGCGGGACGGCATTGGGGGCTACACCTTC. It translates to CAIRRDGIGGYTF.